The 27 T cell receptor beta chains listed next were all sequenced from one sample in a study of cytomegalovirus exposure and HLA in healthy donors. In the PCR, 60 Vbeta and 13 Jbeta primers were used. TCRdb's copy holds only in-frame clones and misses some; the assay was immunoSEQ multiplex PCR. The sample has about 140,000 clones, approximately 80% seen once; the top ten hold approximately 8.2%. Sequenced sample: PBMCs. These receptors came from a woman between 50 and 59 years old in good health and CMV-seropositive.

V gene TRBV25-1 combines with J gene TRBJ2-5; 8 positions match TRBD2. The J call may be faulty, since TRBJ2-7 better matches the DNA end. Germline CDR1 and CDR2: MGHDK and SYGVNS. The CDR3 runs to 16 residues. CDR3 sequence (DNA): TGTGCCAGCAGTGGCCTTAGCGGGGCCCGATCCTACGAGCAGTACTTC. It codes for CASSGLSGARSYEQYF.

This sequence joins TRBV19 and TRBJ2-3; 10 nucleotides match TRBD2. With V trimmed by 6 bases and J by 3 bases, 18 bases remained unmatched. This CDR3 spans 19 amino acids. The germline V gene has CDR1 LNHDA and CDR2 SQIVND (reference sequence). CDR3: CASRGGASGGAYRTDTQYF. CDR3 sequence (DNA): TGTGCCAGTAGGGGAGGCGCCAGCGGGGGGGCGTATAGGACAGATACGCAGTATTTT.

This rearrangement joins TRBV19 to TRBJ1-5, with a possible D match to TRBD1 (6 bases). V was trimmed by 4 bases and J by 4 bases, leaving 8 bases between them. CDR1 is LNHDA and CDR2 is SQIVND in the germline V gene (reference sequence). CDR3 length equals 13 residues. The CDR3 DNA is TGTGCCAGTAGTAAGGGGGGGAATCAGCCCCAGCATTTT. Protein sequence: CASSKGGNQPQHF.

This rearrangement joins TRBV6-5 to TRBJ1-1, with a weak D call TRBD1 (6 bases). The V end lost 6 bases, the J end lost 8 bases, and 16 bases lay between the germline ends. This CDR3 region has 13 residues. Germline values: CDR1 MNHEY, CDR2 SVGAGI. The CDR3 sequence is CASRSGQLTEAFF. CDR3 sequence (DNA): TGTGCCAGCAGAAGTGGACAGTTAACCGAAGCTTTCTTT.

Concerning this clone itself: Sequence at one end of the junction differs from germline and may be a read error. This chain uses TRBV6-1 with TRBJ2-7; 9 bases are a match to TRBD1. Germline V gives CDR1 MNHNS, CDR2 SASEGT. This CDR3 is built from 13 residues. The CDR3 nucleotides are TGTGCCATCAGTGAGTACAGGGGGCGCGAGCAGTACTTC. Translation: CAISEYRGREQYF.

There are a few counts of this clone. The V gene is TRBV5-1, the J gene TRBJ1-5; 7 nucleotides align to TRBD1. V was clipped by 2 bases and J by 3 bases; unmatched bases: 17. The CDR3 is 19 residues long. Germline loops: CDR1 SGHRS, CDR2 YFSETQ. The CDR3 region is CASSLDRAKTTPDNQPQHF. As DNA, the CDR3 is TGCGCCAGCAGCTTAGACAGGGCCAAGACAACCCCCGACAATCAGCCCCAGCATTTT.

This sequence joins TRBV6-5 and TRBJ1-2, with unresolved D. Germline loops: CDR1 MNHEY, CDR2 SVGAGI. CDR3 length equals 13 residues. Trimming removed 2 bases from V and 8 bases from J, with 12 bases in between. In nucleotides, the CDR3 is TGTGCCAGCAGTTACGAGGCGGCTGGAGGCTACACCTTC. It codes for CASSYEAAGGYTF.

V is TRBV9 and J is TRBJ2-7, with D possibly matching TRBD1 (5 bases). Germline V gene data show CDR1 as SGDLS and CDR2 as YYNGEE. With 0 bases removed from V and 2 bases from J, the gap between germline ends came to 6 bases. The CDR3 runs to 13 residues. The CDR3 bases are TGTGCCAGCAGCGTAGGACAGACCTACGAGCAGTACTTC. This codes for CASSVGQTYEQYF.

The chain employs TRBV5-1 and TRBJ1-6; D gene unclear. The germline V gene encodes CDR1 SGHRS and CDR2 YFSETQ. V was trimmed by 4 bases and J by 3 bases, leaving 14 bases between them. The CDR3 spans 16 residues. CDR3 sequence reads: CASSPSDTHYNSPLHF. The CDR3 DNA reads as TGCGCCAGCAGCCCATCAGACACGCACTATAATTCACCCCTCCACTTT.

This chain connects TRBV7-2 to TRBJ2-3; 8 bases line up with TRBD2. The V gene end was trimmed by 5 bases and the J gene end by 2 bases; junction bases not matched to a gene: 3. CDR1 and CDR2 from the germline V gene are SGHTA and FQGNSA. The CDR3 has 14 amino acids. The CDR3: CASSPAGVTDTQYF. DNA of the CDR3: TGTGCCAGCAGCCCAGCGGGGGTCACAGATACGCAGTATTTT.

The chain uses TRBV19 and TRBJ1-2; no definite D call. The CDR3 extends over 17 amino acids. Trimming cost V 6 bases and J 2 bases, with 22 bases left between them. CDR1 LNHDA and CDR2 SQIVND come from the germline V gene (reference sequence). The CDR3 DNA follows: TGTGCCAGTAGACCGATCTCGGGAGGTTTGACGAACTATGGCTACACCTTC. Translating gives CASRPISGGLTNYGYTF.

This chain uses TRBV27 with TRBJ2-5; 15 bases match TRBD2. The V gene's germline CDR1 is MNHEY and CDR2 SMNVEV (reference sequence). J was trimmed by 5 bases and V by 2 bases; bases with no gene match: 6. This CDR3 comprises 17 residues. CDR3 DNA: TGTGCCAGCAGTTTAAGGACTAGCGGGGGGGCCCGGGAGACCCAGTACTTC. Translation: CASSLRTSGGARETQYF.

The gene calls are TRBV10-3 and TRBJ1-4; the D gene is possibly TRBD1 (6 bases). The CDR3 contains 14 residues. V lost 6 bases and J 5 bases, leaving 13 bases between the germline ends. Germline values: CDR1 ENHRY, CDR2 SYGVKD. The CDR3 DNA follows: TGTGCCATCAGACCGACAGGAACAAATGAAAAACTGTTTTTT. Protein: CAIRPTGTNEKLFF.

J is TRBJ2-2 and V is TRBV7-8; a possible D gene is TRBD2 (6 bases). V was cut by 2 bases and J by 1 base, with 11 bases left in between. Germline CDR1 is SGHVS and CDR2 is FQNEAQ. The CDR3 spans 16 residues. The CDR3 DNA follows: TGTGCCAGCAGCTTATTGCGGGGCGAGAACACCGGGGAGCTGTTTTTT. Amino acid sequence: CASSLLRGENTGELFF.

The V and J genes are TRBV6-1 and TRBJ1-3; D gene uncertain. Looked up from germline, CDR1 is MNHNS and CDR2 is SASEGT. CDR3 size: 14 residues. V gave up 3 bases and J gave up 0 bases, with 6 bases separating them. The CDR3 sequence: CASSDSLSGNTIYF. The CDR3 region has the DNA TGTGCCAGCAGTGACTCCCTCTCTGGAAACACCATATATTTT.

This clone has only one observation. The rearrangement uses TRBV6-4 and TRBJ2-3, with 9 bases identical to TRBD2. Germline CDR1 MRHNA, CDR2 SNTAGT. The V gene end was trimmed by 5 bases and the J gene end by 6 bases; junction bases not matched to a gene: 12. The CDR3 contains 16 residues. CDR3 protein: CASSRGSAGGPDTQYF. DNA of the CDR3: TGTGCCAGCAGTCGGGGGTCGGCGGGGGGGCCGGATACGCAGTATTTT.

The chain has TRBV9 and TRBJ2-2, with TRBD1 identical over 10 bases. The CDR3 runs to 16 residues. V lost 5 bases and J lost 0; bases outside the gene matches: 4. Germline CDR1 reads SGDLS; CDR2 reads YYNGEE. The CDR3, as DNA: TGTGCCAGCAGTGATGGACAGGGGGCGAACACCGGGGAGCTGTTTTTT. Translation gives CASSDGQGANTGELFF. Looking up the rest from reference TRBV9 and TRBJ2-2 gives the full variable domain: DSGVTQTPKHLITATGQRVTLRCSPRSGDLSVYWYQQSLDQGLQFLIQYYNGEERAKGNILERFSAQQFPDLHSELNLSSLELGDSALYFCASSDGQGANTGELFFGEGSRLTVL.

The gene calls are TRBV11-3 and TRBJ1-4; D uncertain. The CDR3 is 15 residues long. Germline-derived CDR1 and CDR2 are SGHNT and YENEEA. V dropped 1 base and J dropped 8 bases, with 14 bases sitting between them. CDR3 amino acids: CASSLGVGPGEKLFF. The CDR3 region has the DNA TGTGCCAGCAGCTTAGGTGTGGGCCCGGGAGAAAAACTGTTTTTT.

This clone was seen just once. CDR3 residues: CASSDGQRGGSETQYF. In DNA, the CDR3 is TGTGCCAGCAGTGACGGCCAGCGGGGGGGCAGCGAGACCCAGTACTTC. V is TRBV2 and J is TRBJ2-5; 10 nucleotides match TRBD2. The CDR3 length is 16 residues. Germline V CDR1 and CDR2: SNHLY, FYNNEI. Unmatched junction bases numbered 9, after V lost 3 bases and J lost 5 bases.

Only one count was recorded for this clone. V is TRBV28 and J is TRBJ1-5; 9 bases line up with TRBD1. Germline loops: CDR1 MDHEN, CDR2 SYDVKM. This CDR3 contains 16 residues. J gave up 8 bases and V 2 bases, and 10 bases lay outside the gene matches. The CDR3 coding sequence is TGTGCCAGCAGTTTAGGGGCTGCGACAGGGGGGGAGCCCCAGCATTTT. This gives the protein CASSLGAATGGEPQHF.

The rearrangement joins TRBV29-1 to TRBJ2-5; TRBD1 is a possible D gene (6 bases). The ends were cut back, 6 bases at V and 7 bases at J, with 21 bases in the middle. Germline V gene sequence: CDR1 SQVTM, CDR2 ANQGSEA. The CDR3 is made up of 14 amino acids. The CDR3 DNA reads as TGCAGCGTAAAGGAGTCTGGGGGCGCAGGGACCCAGTACTTC. It is translated as CSVKESGGAGTQYF.

This chain connects TRBV28 to TRBJ1-2; 8 positions match TRBD1. With V trimmed by 2 bases and J by 7 bases, 6 bases remained unmatched. CDR1 and CDR2 (germline): MDHEN, SYDVKM. The CDR3 covers 14 residues. The CDR3 loop is CASSLGTGGRGYTF. CDR3 nucleotide sequence: TGTGCCAGCAGTTTAGGCACAGGGGGTCGTGGCTACACCTTC.

Only a few counts were recorded for this clone. This rearrangement joins TRBV10-3 to TRBJ1-2; TRBD1 is a possible D gene (6 bases). CDR1 is ENHRY and CDR2 is SYGVKD in the germline V gene. CDR3 length equals 14 residues. With 4 bases removed from V and 7 bases from J, the gap between germline ends came to 16 bases. CDR3 coding DNA: TGTGCCATCAGTGGTCTGGGGGCCAGGGGTGGCTACACCTTC. Translation gives CAISGLGARGGYTF.

Note on this clone: The same CDR3 can be traced to other DNA sequences in this sample. The V call is TRBV7-2, the J call TRBJ1-2; D is undetermined. Trimming stripped 0 bases from V and 7 bases from J, with 9 bases between. There are 13 residues in the CDR3. Germline lookup yields CDR1 SGHTA and CDR2 FQGNSA. The DNA of the CDR3 is TGTGCCAGCAGCTTAGCCGGGAGTGGTGGCTACACCTTC. Translated: CASSLAGSGGYTF. The variable domain in full, completed from reference TRBV7-2 and TRBJ1-2, reads GAGVSQSPSNKVTEKGKDVELRCDPISGHTALYWYRQSLGQGLEFLIYFQGNSAPDKSGLPSDRFSAERTGGSVSTLTIQRTQQEDSAVYLCASSLAGSGGYTFGSGTRLTVV.

This clone was seen just once. This chain connects TRBV7-9 to TRBJ2-7; maybe TRBD1 (5 bases). This CDR3 is built from 14 residues. With 0 bases removed from V and 3 bases from J, the gap between germline ends came to 9 bases. CDR1 and CDR2 (germline): SEHNR, FQNEAQ (reference sequence). CDR3 nucleotide sequence: TGTGCCAGCAGCTTAGCAGGGGCCAACTACGAGCAGTACTTC. Translated: CASSLAGANYEQYF.

The rearrangement joins TRBV15 to TRBJ1-1, with a possible D match to TRBD1 (6 bases). The V and J ends lost 1 base and 6 bases respectively, with 15 bases between them. The CDR3 is 15 amino acids. CDR1 LNHNV and CDR2 YYDKDF come from the germline V gene (reference sequence). This CDR3 is CATSRGGRGSSEAFF. CDR3 sequence (DNA): TGTGCCACCAGCAGAGGAGGGAGGGGGTCTTCTGAAGCTTTCTTT. Full variable domain (rest looked up from reference TRBV15 and TRBJ1-1): DAMVIQNPRYQVTQFGKPVTLSCSQTLNHNVMYWYQQKSSQAPKLLFHYYDKDFNNEADTPDNFQSRRPNTSFCFLDIRSPGLGDTAMYLCATSRGGRGSSEAFFGQGTRLTVV.

The genes are TRBV19 and TRBJ2-3; tentative D call: TRBD1 (6 bases). There are 14 residues in the CDR3. Trimming took off 5 bases at V and 6 bases at J, with 15 bases between the two ends. Germline values: CDR1 LNHDA, CDR2 SQIVND (reference sequence). This chain's CDR3 is CASSARDNRDTQYF. The DNA of the CDR3 is TGTGCCAGTAGTGCCCGGGACAATAGGGATACGCAGTATTTT.